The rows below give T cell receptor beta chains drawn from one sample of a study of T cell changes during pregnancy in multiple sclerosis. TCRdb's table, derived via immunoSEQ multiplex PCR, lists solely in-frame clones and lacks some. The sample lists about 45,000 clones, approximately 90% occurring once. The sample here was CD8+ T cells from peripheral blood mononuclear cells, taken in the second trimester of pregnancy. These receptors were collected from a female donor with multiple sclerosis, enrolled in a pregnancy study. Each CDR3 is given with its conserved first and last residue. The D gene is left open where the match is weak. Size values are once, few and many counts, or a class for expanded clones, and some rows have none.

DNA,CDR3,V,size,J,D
TGTGCCAGTAGTATCACCGGGACAGGGCGAAATTCACCCCTCCACTTT,CASSITGTGRNSPLHF,TRBV19,NA,TRBJ1-6,TRBD1
TGTGCCAGCAGCTACAGCCCGAACACCGGGGAGCTGTTTTTT,CASSYSPNTGELFF,TRBV7-2,NA,TRBJ2-2,NA
TGTGCCAGCAGTGAAGCCGACCGGGTAGCCAAAAACATTCAGTACTTC,CASSEADRVAKNIQYF,TRBV6-1,once,TRBJ2-4,NA
TGCGCCAGCAGCCAAGATCGAACGGGGGGATACAATGAGCAGTTCTTC,CASSQDRTGGYNEQFF,TRBV4-3,NA,TRBJ2-1,TRBD2
TGCAGCGTTTCAGGGGGCGGCACTGAAGCTTTCTTT,CSVSGGGTEAFF,TRBV29-1,NA,TRBJ1-1,TRBD1
TGTGCCAGCTACGACAGTTCATACGAGCAGTACTTC,CASYDSSYEQYF,TRBV25-1,once,TRBJ2-7,NA
TGTGCCAGCTCCCCGGGACAGGGTACTGAAAAACTGTTTTTT,CASSPGQGTEKLFF,TRBV9,once,TRBJ1-4,TRBD1
TGTGCCAGCAGCTTCACAGGGAAGACTGAAGCTTTCTTT,CASSFTGKTEAFF,TRBV7-2,NA,TRBJ1-1,NA
TGTGCCAGCAGCACGGGCTCCTACGAGCAGTACTTC,CASSTGSYEQYF,TRBV6-5,once,TRBJ2-7,NA
TGTGCCAGCAGCCAAGTCCCGGGGGTTGAAGCTTTCTTT,CASSQVPGVEAFF,TRBV14,NA,TRBJ1-1,NA
TGCGCCAGCAGCCCCGGACTAGTTTACAATGAGCAGTTCTTC,CASSPGLVYNEQFF,TRBV4-3,NA,TRBJ2-1,TRBD2
TGTGCCAGCAACTCCGGGACAAGCCTCCCAACTGGCTACACCTTC,CASNSGTSLPTGYTF,TRBV7-8,NA,TRBJ1-2,NA
TGCGCCAGCAGGGGTGGCGGGGGGGCCTCGGATACGCAGTATTTT,CASRGGGGASDTQYF,TRBV5-1,NA,TRBJ2-3,TRBD2
TGTGCCAGCAGCGACCCTAGCGGGGGGGCCGATACCGGGGAGCTGTTTTTT,CASSDPSGGADTGELFF,TRBV9,NA,TRBJ2-2,TRBD2
TGTGCCAGCAAAGTTCGGGCTAGCGGGGGCCTTAGCACAGATACGCAGTATTTT,CASKVRASGGLSTDTQYF,TRBV7-2,NA,TRBJ2-3,TRBD2
TGCGCCAGCAGCTTTGGCAGCCAGACTTATAGCAATCAGCCCCAGCATTTT,CASSFGSQTYSNQPQHF,TRBV5-1,NA,TRBJ1-5,NA
TGTGCCAGCAGCGTAGCTAGAGAGGGACAGGGGCTCAATGAGCAGTTCTTC,CASSVAREGQGLNEQFF,TRBV9,NA,TRBJ2-1,TRBD1
TGCGCCAGCAGCCAAGATCGGAGTGGGGCCCCAAACTATGGCTACACCTTC,CASSQDRSGAPNYGYTF,TRBV4-3,NA,TRBJ1-2,NA
TGTGCCAGCAGTTACGGGACAGGGGAGGAAGAAAAACTGTTTTTT,CASSYGTGEEEKLFF,TRBV6-5,NA,TRBJ1-4,TRBD1
TGCGCCAGCAGCCAAGACGGCAGGTCCCCAAGCTACGAGCAGTACTTC,CASSQDGRSPSYEQYF,TRBV4-3,NA,TRBJ2-7,NA
TGTGCCAGCAGCTTATATTTCGGCGGGGAAGAGACCCAGTACTTC,CASSLYFGGEETQYF,TRBV11-2,NA,TRBJ2-5,NA
TGTGCCAGCAGCTTGACTAGCGGGGGGGCTGGCGAGCAGTACTTC,CASSLTSGGAGEQYF,TRBV5-5,NA,TRBJ2-7,TRBD2
TGTGCCAGCAGCTCAGACATCTACTCCAACAATGAGCAGTTCTTC,CASSSDIYSNNEQFF,TRBV7-6,NA,TRBJ2-1,NA
TGTGCCAGCAGCGCCCGACTAGCGGGGGGAAACCTTTACAATGAGCAGTTCTTC,CASSARLAGGNLYNEQFF,TRBV9,NA,TRBJ2-1,TRBD2
TGTGCCATCAGTGAGTCGGACAGGGGACTAGCCAAAAACATTCAGTACTTC,CAISESDRGLAKNIQYF,TRBV10-3,NA,TRBJ2-4,TRBD1
TGTGCCAGCAGCCCGCCCAACGGTTCAAGCTCCTACGAGCAGTACTTC,CASSPPNGSSSYEQYF,TRBV5-4,NA,TRBJ2-7,NA
TGTGCCTGGAGAGCACAGGGGTATTACGAGCAGTACTTC,CAWRAQGYYEQYF,TRBV30,few,TRBJ2-7,TRBD1
TGTGCCAGTAGTGGGCAGCAGATTAACTATGGCTACACCTTC,CASSGQQINYGYTF,TRBV19,NA,TRBJ1-2,NA
TGTGCCAGCAGCTCCGAGGGGTCGGGACAGGCTAACTATGGCTACACCTTC,CASSSEGSGQANYGYTF,TRBV7-2,NA,TRBJ1-2,TRBD1
TGTGCCAGCAGTTTATCGGGGACAGGGAACACTGAAGCTTTCTTT,CASSLSGTGNTEAFF,TRBV27,once,TRBJ1-1,TRBD1
TGTGCCAGCAGCGCCGGGACTAGCGTAGAGACCCAGTACTTC,CASSAGTSVETQYF,TRBV7-6,NA,TRBJ2-5,TRBD2
TGTGCCACCAGGACAGGAACCTACGAGCAGTACTTC,CATRTGTYEQYF,TRBV27,NA,TRBJ2-7,TRBD1
TGTGCCAGCAGCGGAGGTACAGATACGCAGTATTTT,CASSGGTDTQYF,TRBV9,NA,TRBJ2-3,NA
TGTGCCAGCAGCTTAGAATTAGCGGGGGATCGGGGCGGGGAGCTGTTTTTT,CASSLELAGDRGGELFF,TRBV11-2,NA,TRBJ2-2,TRBD2
TGTGCCAGTAGTATTTATGACAGGTTGAACACTGAAGCTTTCTTT,CASSIYDRLNTEAFF,TRBV19,NA,TRBJ1-1,NA
TGTGCCAGCAGCTTAGAAAGGGGACAGCTTAACTCCTTAACCTTC,CASSLERGQLNSLTF,TRBV7-8,NA,TRBJ2-7,TRBD1
TGTGCCTGGCGCTCGACAGGGTGGCTCGAGCAGTACTTC,CAWRSTGWLEQYF,TRBV30,NA,TRBJ2-7,TRBD1
TGCGCCAGCAGCCAGTCGGTAGCGGGGGGGACCGGGGAGCTGTTTTTT,CASSQSVAGGTGELFF,TRBV4-3,NA,TRBJ2-2,TRBD2
TGTGCCAGCAGCCCCCCGCCAGCGTCCCTCACAGATACGCAGTATTTT,CASSPPPASLTDTQYF,TRBV9,NA,TRBJ2-3,NA
TGTGCCAGCAGCGTTTCTTATCCGGGGGGGGCTACTTACAATGAGCAGTTCTTC,CASSVSYPGGATYNEQFF,TRBV9,NA,TRBJ2-1,TRBD2
TGTGCCTGGACTGGGGACAGCTTTCTCTATGGCTACACCTTC,CAWTGDSFLYGYTF,TRBV30,NA,TRBJ1-2,TRBD1
TGTGCCAGCACCCTAGCCCCTCTTGGAACTAATGAAAAACTGTTTTTT,CASTLAPLGTNEKLFF,TRBV6-6,NA,TRBJ1-4,NA
TGCGCCAGCAGCCATGGACAGGGAGTAGAAAAACTGTTTTTT,CASSHGQGVEKLFF,TRBV4-1,NA,TRBJ1-4,TRBD1
TGTGCCAGCAAACAGGCGGGAGATGAAAAACTGTTTTTT,CASKQAGDEKLFF,TRBV6-5,NA,TRBJ1-4,NA
TGTGCCAGCAGCCCCGGACTAGCGGGGGACGAGCAGTACTTC,CASSPGLAGDEQYF,TRBV4-2,once,TRBJ2-7,TRBD2
TGTGCCAGTAGTCCTTGGGACGGTCGGGGGATGTTGTCTACCGGGGAGCTGTTTTTT,CASSPWDGRGMLSTGELFF,TRBV19,NA,TRBJ2-2,NA
TGTGCTAGTGCTTTGAACACTGAAGCTTTCTTT,CASALNTEAFF,TRBV12-5,NA,TRBJ1-1,NA
TGTGCCTGGAGTGCTCCCCTTGTGACAGGGGGGGTTCAGCCCCAGCATTTT,CAWSAPLVTGGVQPQHF,TRBV30,NA,TRBJ1-5,TRBD1
TGTGCCAGCAGGTTCCTAGCGGGGGGCCGCACAGATACGCAGTATTTT,CASRFLAGGRTDTQYF,TRBV13,NA,TRBJ2-3,TRBD2
TGTGCCAGCAGCTTTTCTGCCCCAACTTCAGATACGCAGTATTTT,CASSFSAPTSDTQYF,TRBV5-5,NA,TRBJ2-3,NA
TGTGCCAGCAGGTCGGGAGGGGGCGCATCTGAAGCTTTCTTT,CASRSGGGASEAFF,TRBV6-6,NA,TRBJ1-1,TRBD1
TGTGCCAGCAGCGTAGGGGGGTCGGGGGGGAATGAGCAGTTCTTC,CASSVGGSGGNEQFF,TRBV9,NA,TRBJ2-1,TRBD2
TGCGCCAGCGCCGGGGCCCAGGGGAGAATAAATGAGCAGTTCTTC,CASAGAQGRINEQFF,TRBV23-1,NA,TRBJ2-1,NA
TGCAGCGTTGAAGGGGTAGCGGTAAATGAGCAGTTCTTC,CSVEGVAVNEQFF,TRBV29-1,NA,TRBJ2-1,NA
TGTGCCAGCAGCGGATCGGGACAGAGCTATGGCTACACCTTC,CASSGSGQSYGYTF,TRBV9,NA,TRBJ1-2,TRBD1